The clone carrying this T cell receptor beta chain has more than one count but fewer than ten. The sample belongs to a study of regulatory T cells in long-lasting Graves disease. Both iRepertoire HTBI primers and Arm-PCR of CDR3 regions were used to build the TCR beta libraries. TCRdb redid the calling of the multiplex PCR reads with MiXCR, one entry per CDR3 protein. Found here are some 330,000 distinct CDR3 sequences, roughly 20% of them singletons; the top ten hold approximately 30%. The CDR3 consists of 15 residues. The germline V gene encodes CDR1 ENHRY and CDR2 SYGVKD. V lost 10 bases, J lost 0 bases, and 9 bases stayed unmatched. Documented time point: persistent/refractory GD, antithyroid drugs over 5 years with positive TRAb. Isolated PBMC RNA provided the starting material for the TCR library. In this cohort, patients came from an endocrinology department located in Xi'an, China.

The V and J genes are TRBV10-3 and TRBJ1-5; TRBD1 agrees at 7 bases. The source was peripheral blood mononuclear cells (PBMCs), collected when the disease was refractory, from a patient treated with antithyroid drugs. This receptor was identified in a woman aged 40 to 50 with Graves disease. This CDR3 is CATRSRGDSNQPQHF. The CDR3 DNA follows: TGTGCCACGAGATCCAGGGGGGATAGCAATCAGCCCCAGCATTTT.